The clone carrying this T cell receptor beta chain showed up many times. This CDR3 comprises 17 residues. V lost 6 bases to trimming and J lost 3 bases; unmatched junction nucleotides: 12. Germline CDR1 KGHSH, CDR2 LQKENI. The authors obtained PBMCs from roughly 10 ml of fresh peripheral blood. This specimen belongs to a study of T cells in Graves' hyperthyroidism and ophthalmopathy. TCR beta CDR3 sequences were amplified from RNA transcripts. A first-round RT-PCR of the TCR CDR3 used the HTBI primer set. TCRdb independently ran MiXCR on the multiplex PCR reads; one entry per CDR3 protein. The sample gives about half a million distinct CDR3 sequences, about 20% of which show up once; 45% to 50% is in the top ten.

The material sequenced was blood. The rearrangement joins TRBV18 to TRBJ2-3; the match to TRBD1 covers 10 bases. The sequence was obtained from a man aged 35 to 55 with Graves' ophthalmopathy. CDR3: CASSPLGQGDSTDTQYF. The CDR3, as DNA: TGTGCCAGCTCGCCGCTCGGACAGGGGGATAGTACAGATACGCAGTATTTT. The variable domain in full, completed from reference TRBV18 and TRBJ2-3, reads NAGVMQNPRHLVRRRGQEARLRCSPMKGHSHVYWYRQLPEEGLKFMVYLQKENIIDESGMPKERFSAEFPKEGPSILRIQQVVRGDSAAYFCASSPLGQGDSTDTQYFGPGTRLTVL.